This T cell receptor (beta chain) was profiled in a study of T cells in Graves' hyperthyroidism and ophthalmopathy. Study-level information: Peripheral blood was acquired at first diagnosis, ahead of any therapy whatsoever. Study-wide results and limits: In the analysis, a 13 V-J model separated ophthalmopathy from stable hyperthyroidism.

V was trimmed by 3 bases and J by 4 bases, leaving 10 bases between them. This CDR3 spans 14 amino acids. Germline V CDR1 and CDR2: SGDLS, YYNGEE. Amplification targeted TCR beta CDR3 regions from RNA transcripts. In the first-round RT-PCR of the TCR CDR3, the HTBI primer set was used. MiXCR was run by TCRdb on the multiplex PCR reads, yielding one entry per CDR3 protein. The sample has 300,000 to 350,000 distinct CDR3 sequences, 15% to 20% seen once. This clonotype came up many times. Its antigen remains unidentified. The chain carries TRBV9 and TRBJ2-2; a possible D gene is TRBD2 (6 bases). This TCR came from a woman in her 40s with Graves' ophthalmopathy. The sample comprised blood. The CDR3 region is CASSGVGGTGELFF. CDR3 in DNA: TGTGCCAGCAGCGGGGTGGGGGGCACCGGGGAGCTGTTTTTT.